This TCR beta chain is drawn from a study of T cells in Graves' hyperthyroidism and ophthalmopathy. The table lists this clonotype with many counts. The hyperthyroidism patients had all been newly diagnosed, and their disease duration was under 2 months. Their ages ranged from 18 to 65 years. The study excluded patients with uncontrolled infection, other autoimmune disease, pregnancy or lactation. Diagnoses rested on clinical symptoms, serum thyroxine and TRAb, thyroid ultrasound and orbital computed tomography. RNA transcripts yielded amplified TCR beta CDR3 regions. A first-round RT-PCR of the TCR CDR3 used the HTBI primer set. Each CDR3 protein is one row after TCRdb ran MiXCR on the multiplex PCR reads. The sample yields roughly 110,000 distinct CDR3 sequences, 15% to 20% seen once. With 6 bases removed from V and 9 bases from J, the gap between germline ends came to 9 bases. Per the germline V gene, CDR1 is SNHLY and CDR2 is FYNNEI. The CDR3 has 11 amino acids.

The chain is built from TRBV2 and TRBJ2-1; D gene uncertain. The sequence derives from a woman aged 45 to 65 with Graves' hyperthyroidism. The sequenced sample was blood. The CDR3 here is CASSPGGEQFF. CDR3 nucleotide sequence: TGTGCCAGCAGCCCAGGTGGTGAGCAGTTCTTC.